Described below is a single T cell receptor beta chain sequence and its context. Profiling relied on immunoSEQ multiplex PCR, and the TCRdb table lists in-frame clones only, not all of them. Here the sample spans fewer than 200,000 clones, 70% to 90% being singletons. This entry belongs to a study of blood T cell repertoires in COVID-19. Study in general: Whether acute or convalescent, the COVID-19 samples came from the United States, Italy and Spain. From T cells, B-cell-depleted T cells, or PBMCs came the material, which was cDNA or gDNA.

Clinical histories supplied by participants themselves formed the basis of cohort assignment. Material for sequencing was PBMCs or T cells enriched from blood (not recorded which). The clonotype originates from a woman in her forties or fifties who had recovered from COVID-19.

DNA for the CDR3: TGTGCCAGCAGTTTGGGGCACACTGAAGCTTTCTTT. This sequence encodes CASSLGHTEAFF. The chain carries TRBV28 and TRBJ1-1, with D possibly matching TRBD1 (5 bases). The V gene lost 3 bases and the J gene lost 3 bases, with 5 bases spanning the gap. The CDR3 is made up of 12 amino acids. Germline V gives CDR1 MDHEN, CDR2 SYDVKM.